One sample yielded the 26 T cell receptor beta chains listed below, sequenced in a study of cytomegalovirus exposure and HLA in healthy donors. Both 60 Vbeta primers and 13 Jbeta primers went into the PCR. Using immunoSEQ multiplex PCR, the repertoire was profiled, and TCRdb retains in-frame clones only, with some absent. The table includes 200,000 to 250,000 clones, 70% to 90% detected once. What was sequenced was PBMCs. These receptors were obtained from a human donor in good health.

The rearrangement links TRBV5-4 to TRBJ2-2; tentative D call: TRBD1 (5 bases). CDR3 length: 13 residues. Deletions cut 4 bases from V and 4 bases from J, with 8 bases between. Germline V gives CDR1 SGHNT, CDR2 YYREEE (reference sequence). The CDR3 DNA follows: TGTGCCAGCAGCCCGACAGTCACCGGGGAGCTGTTTTTT. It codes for CASSPTVTGELFF.

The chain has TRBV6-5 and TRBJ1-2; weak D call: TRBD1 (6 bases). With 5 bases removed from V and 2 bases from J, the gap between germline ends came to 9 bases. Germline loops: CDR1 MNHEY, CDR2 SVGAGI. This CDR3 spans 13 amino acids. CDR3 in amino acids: CASSEQGNYGYTF. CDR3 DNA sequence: TGTGCCAGCAGTGAACAGGGCAACTATGGCTACACCTTC.

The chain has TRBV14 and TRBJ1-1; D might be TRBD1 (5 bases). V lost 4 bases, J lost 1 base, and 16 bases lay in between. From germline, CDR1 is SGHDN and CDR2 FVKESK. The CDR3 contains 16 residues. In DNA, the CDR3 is TGTGCCAGCAGCCGAGAAGGGGATCGCTCGAACACTGAAGCTTTCTTT. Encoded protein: CASSREGDRSNTEAFF.

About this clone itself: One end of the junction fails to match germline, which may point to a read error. The CDR3 loop is CSSSSPADRGGEKLFF. For the CDR3, the DNA is TGTTCCAGCAGCTCTCCCGCGGACAGGGGAGGTGAAAAACTGTTTTTT. This sequence joins TRBV7-9 and TRBJ1-4; 9 positions match TRBD1. The CDR3 is 16 amino acids. Germline CDR1 SEHNR, CDR2 FQNEAQ (reference sequence). Together with reference TRBV7-9 and TRBJ1-4, the CDR3 gives the full variable domain: DTGVSQNPRHKITKRGQNVTFRCDPISEHNRLYWYRQTLGQGPEFLTYFQNEAQLEKSRLLSDRFSAERPKGSFSTLEIQRTEQGDSAMYLCSSSSPADRGGEKLFFGSGTQLSVL.

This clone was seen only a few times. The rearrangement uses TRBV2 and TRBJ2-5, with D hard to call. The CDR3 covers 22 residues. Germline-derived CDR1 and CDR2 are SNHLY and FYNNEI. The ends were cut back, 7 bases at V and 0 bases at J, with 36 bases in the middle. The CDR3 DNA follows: TGTGCCAGCACCTACCGACGTCGAAACCCCTTTTCATCGGGTGATCACCAAGAGACCCAGTACTTC. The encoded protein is CASTYRRRNPFSSGDHQETQYF.

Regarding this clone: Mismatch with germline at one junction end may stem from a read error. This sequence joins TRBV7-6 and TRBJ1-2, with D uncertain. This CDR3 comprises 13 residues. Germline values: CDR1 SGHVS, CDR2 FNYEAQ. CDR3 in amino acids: CASSLAREARLDF. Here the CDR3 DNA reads TGTGCCAGCAGCTTAGCCCGGGAAGCAAGGCTAGACTTC.

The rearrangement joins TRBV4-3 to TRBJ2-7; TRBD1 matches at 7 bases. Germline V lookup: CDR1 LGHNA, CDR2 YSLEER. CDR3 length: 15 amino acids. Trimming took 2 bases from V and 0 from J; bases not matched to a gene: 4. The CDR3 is CASSQRTGHSYEQYF. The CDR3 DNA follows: TGCGCCAGCAGCCAACGGACAGGTCACTCCTACGAGCAGTACTTC.

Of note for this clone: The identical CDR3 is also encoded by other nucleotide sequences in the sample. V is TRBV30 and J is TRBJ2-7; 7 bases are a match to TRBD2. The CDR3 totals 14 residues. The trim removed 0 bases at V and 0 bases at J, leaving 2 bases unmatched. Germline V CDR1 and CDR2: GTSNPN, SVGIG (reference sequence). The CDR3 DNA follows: TGTGCCTGGAGTGTGGGCGGGAGCTCCTACGAGCAGTACTTC. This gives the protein CAWSVGGSSYEQYF.

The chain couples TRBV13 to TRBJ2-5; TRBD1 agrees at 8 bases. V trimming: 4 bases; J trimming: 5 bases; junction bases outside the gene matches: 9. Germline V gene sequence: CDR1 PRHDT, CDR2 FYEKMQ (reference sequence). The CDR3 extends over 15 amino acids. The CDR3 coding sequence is TGTGCCAGCAGCTACAGTGGACAGGGAGACGAGACCCAGTACTTC. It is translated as CASSYSGQGDETQYF.

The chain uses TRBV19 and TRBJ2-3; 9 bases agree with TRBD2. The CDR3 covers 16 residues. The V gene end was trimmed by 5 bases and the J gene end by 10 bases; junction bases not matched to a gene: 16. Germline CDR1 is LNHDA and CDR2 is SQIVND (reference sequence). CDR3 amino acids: CASSVELAGGPNAQYF. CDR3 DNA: TGTGCCAGTAGTGTGGAACTAGCGGGCGGCCCTAATGCGCAGTATTTT.

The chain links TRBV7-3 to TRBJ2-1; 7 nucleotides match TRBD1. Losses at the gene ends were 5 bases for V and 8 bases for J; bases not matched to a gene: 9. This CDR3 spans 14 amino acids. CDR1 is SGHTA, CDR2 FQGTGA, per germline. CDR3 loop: CASSQIGTADEQFF. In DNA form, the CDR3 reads TGTGCCAGCAGCCAAATTGGGACAGCCGATGAGCAGTTCTTC.

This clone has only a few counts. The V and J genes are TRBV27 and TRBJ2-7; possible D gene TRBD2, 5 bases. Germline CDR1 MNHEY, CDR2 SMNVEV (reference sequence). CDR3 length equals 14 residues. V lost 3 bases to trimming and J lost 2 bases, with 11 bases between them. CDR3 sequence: CASSFAGGPYEQYF. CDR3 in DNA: TGTGCCAGCAGTTTTGCGGGCGGTCCCTACGAGCAGTACTTC.

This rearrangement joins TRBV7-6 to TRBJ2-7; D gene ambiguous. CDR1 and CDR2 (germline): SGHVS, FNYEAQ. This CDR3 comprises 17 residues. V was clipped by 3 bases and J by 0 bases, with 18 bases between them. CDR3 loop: CASSFDTVWSYSYEQYF. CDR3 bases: TGTGCCAGCAGCTTTGATACGGTCTGGAGTTACTCCTACGAGCAGTACTTC.

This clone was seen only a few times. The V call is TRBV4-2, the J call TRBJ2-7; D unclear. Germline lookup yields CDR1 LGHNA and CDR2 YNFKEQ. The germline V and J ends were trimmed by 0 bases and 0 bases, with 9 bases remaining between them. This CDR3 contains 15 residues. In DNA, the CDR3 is TGTGCCAGCAGCCAAGATCGGAGTAGCTCCTACGAGCAGTACTTC. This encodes CASSQDRSSSYEQYF.

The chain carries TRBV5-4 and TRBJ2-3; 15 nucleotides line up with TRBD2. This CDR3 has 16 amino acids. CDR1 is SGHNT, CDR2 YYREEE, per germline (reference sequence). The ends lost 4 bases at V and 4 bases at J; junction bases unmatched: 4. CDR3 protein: CASSGGLAGGPDTQYF. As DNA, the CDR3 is TGTGCCAGCAGCGGGGGACTAGCGGGAGGACCAGATACGCAGTATTTT.

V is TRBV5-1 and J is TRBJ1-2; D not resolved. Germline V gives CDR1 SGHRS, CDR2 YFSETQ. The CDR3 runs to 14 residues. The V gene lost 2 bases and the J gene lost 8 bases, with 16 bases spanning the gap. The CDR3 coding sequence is TGCGCCAGCAGCTTCACTAGTGGGTCACCCGGCTACACCTTC. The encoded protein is CASSFTSGSPGYTF.

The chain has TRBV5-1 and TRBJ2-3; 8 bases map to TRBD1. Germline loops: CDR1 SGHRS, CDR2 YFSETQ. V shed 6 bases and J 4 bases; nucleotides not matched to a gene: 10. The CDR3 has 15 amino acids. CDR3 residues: CASNHGQGIPDTQYF. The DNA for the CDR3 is TGCGCCAGCAACCACGGACAGGGTATTCCAGATACGCAGTATTTT.

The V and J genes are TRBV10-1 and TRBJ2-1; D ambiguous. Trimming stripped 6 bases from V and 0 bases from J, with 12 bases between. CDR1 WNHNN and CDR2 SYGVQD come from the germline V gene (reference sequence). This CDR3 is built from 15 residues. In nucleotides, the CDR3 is TGCGCCAGCAGAGAACAGCCGTGCTCCTACAATGAGCAGTTCTTC. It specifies CASREQPCSYNEQFF.

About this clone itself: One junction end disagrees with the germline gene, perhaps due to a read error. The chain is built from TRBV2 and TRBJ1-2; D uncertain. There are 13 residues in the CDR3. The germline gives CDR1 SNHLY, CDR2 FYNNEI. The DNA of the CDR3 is TGTGCCAGCAGTGGAGGTACTAAATATGGCTACACCTTC. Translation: CASSGGTKYGYTF.

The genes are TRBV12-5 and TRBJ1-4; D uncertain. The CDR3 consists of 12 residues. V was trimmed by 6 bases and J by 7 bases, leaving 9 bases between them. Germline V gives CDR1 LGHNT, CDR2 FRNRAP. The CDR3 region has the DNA TGTGCTAGTGGGTGGCGGGGTGAAAAACTGTTTTTT. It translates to CASGWRGEKLFF.

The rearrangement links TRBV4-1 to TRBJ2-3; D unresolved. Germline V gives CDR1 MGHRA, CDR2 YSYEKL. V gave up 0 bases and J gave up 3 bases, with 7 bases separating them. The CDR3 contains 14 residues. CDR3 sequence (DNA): TGCGCCAGCAGCCAAGAAACGCGGACAGATACGCAGTATTTT. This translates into CASSQETRTDTQYF.

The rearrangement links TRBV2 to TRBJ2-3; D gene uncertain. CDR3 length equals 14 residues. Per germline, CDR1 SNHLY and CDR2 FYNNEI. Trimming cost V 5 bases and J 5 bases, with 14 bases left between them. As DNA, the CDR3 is TGTGCCAGCAGTAGGTCTCCGAGACAAGATACGCAGTATTTT. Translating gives CASSRSPRQDTQYF.

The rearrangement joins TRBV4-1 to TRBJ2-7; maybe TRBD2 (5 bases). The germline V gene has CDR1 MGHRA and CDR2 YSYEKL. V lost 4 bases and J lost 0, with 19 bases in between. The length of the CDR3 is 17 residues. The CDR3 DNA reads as TGCGCCAGCAGCCCAGGTTCAGCTAGCTCATTCTCCTACGAGCAGTACTTC. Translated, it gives CASSPGSASSFSYEQYF.

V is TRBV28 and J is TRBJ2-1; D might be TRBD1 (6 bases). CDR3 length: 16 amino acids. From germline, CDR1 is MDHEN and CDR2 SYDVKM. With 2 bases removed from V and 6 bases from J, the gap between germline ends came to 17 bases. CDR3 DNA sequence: TGTGCCAGCAGTTTACGGTCAGGGGTTTTGGGCAATGAGCAGTTCTTC. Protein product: CASSLRSGVLGNEQFF.

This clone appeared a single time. The CDR3 protein is CASRQGENQPQHF. CDR3 bases: TGTGCCAGCCGCCAGGGGGAGAATCAGCCCCAGCATTTT. This sequence joins TRBV18 and TRBJ1-5, with 7 nucleotides matching TRBD1. Losses at the gene ends were 8 bases for V and 4 bases for J; bases not matched to a gene: 5. Looked up from germline, CDR1 is KGHSH and CDR2 is LQKENI. The CDR3 has 13 amino acids.

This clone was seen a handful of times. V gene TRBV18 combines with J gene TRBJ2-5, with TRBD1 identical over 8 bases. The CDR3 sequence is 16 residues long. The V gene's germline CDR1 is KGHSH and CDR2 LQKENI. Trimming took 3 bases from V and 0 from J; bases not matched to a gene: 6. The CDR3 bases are TGTGCCAGCTCACCCAGCCGGGACAGGTACCAAGAGACCCAGTACTTC. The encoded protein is CASSPSRDRYQETQYF.